Following are 23 T cell receptor beta chains from one sample sequenced in a study of response to subunit inactivated influenza vaccine. MiXCR was run by TCRdb on the RT-PCR reads, yielding one entry per CDR3 protein. The profile covers 300,000 to 350,000 distinct CDR3 sequences, with 21% appearing a single time and more than 8.5% taken by the ten largest. The specimen comprised PBMCs from blood, sampled approximately 20 months after vaccination. These receptors came from a man aged 45 to 70 who received an inactivated influenza vaccine.

This chain connects TRBV11-2 to TRBJ2-5; D may be TRBD1 (5 bases). V dropped 1 base and J dropped 4 bases, with 10 bases sitting between them. This CDR3 spans 14 amino acids. Germline V gene lookup returns CDR1 SGHAT and CDR2 FQNNGV. CDR3 sequence reads: CASSLAGIAETQYF. The CDR3 DNA follows: TGTGCCAGCAGCTTAGCAGGGATCGCAGAGACCCAGTACTTC.

This sequence joins TRBV20-1 and TRBJ2-7, with TRBD1 identical over 9 bases. CDR1 and CDR2 (germline): DFQATT, SNEGSKA (reference sequence). The CDR3 sequence is 15 residues long. V shed 2 bases and J 6 bases; nucleotides not matched to a gene: 11. DNA of the CDR3: TGCAGTGCTAGACCGGGACAGGGTTTGAGGGGCGAGCAGTACTTC. Residues: CSARPGQGLRGEQYF.

This clonotype occurred a few times. The CDR3 is CASSIGQEAFF. DNA for the CDR3: TGTGCCAGTAGTATAGGACAGGAGGCTTTCTTT. V is TRBV19 and J is TRBJ1-1; tentatively, D is TRBD1 (6 bases). This CDR3 has 11 residues. Germline V lookup: CDR1 LNHDA, CDR2 SQIVND (reference sequence). Trimming took off 1 base at V and 11 bases at J, with 8 bases between the two ends.

The chain combines TRBV24-1 with TRBJ2-1; 14 nucleotides match TRBD2. Germline trimming cut 0 bases from V and 9 bases from J; bases unmatched to any gene: 9. Per the germline V gene, CDR1 is KGHDR and CDR2 is SFDVKD. The CDR3 is 18 amino acids. The CDR3 here is CATSDLPGLAGGHREQFF. CDR3 DNA: TGTGCCACCAGTGATTTGCCCGGACTAGCGGGAGGCCATCGTGAGCAGTTCTTC.

This clonotype was observed a few times. V gene TRBV28 combines with J gene TRBJ1-5; D gene unclear. The V and J ends lost 3 bases and 0 bases respectively, with 15 bases between them. CDR1 is MDHEN and CDR2 is SYDVKM in the germline V gene. The CDR3 length is 17 residues. The CDR3 reads CASSFVGKRSSNQPQHF. The CDR3 DNA reads as TGTGCCAGCAGTTTCGTAGGGAAGCGGAGTAGCAATCAGCCCCAGCATTTT.

This clonotype was recorded a few times. The V gene is TRBV4-3, the J gene TRBJ2-3, with D perhaps being TRBD1 or TRBD2 (5 bases each). Per germline, CDR1 LGHNA and CDR2 YSLEER. CDR3 length: 17 amino acids. V lost 0 bases and J 1 base, leaving 14 bases between the germline ends. The DNA for the CDR3 is TGCGCCAGCAGCCAAGATTGGGTTGGGGGACGCACAGATACGCAGTATTTT. Protein product: CASSQDWVGGRTDTQYF.

This clonotype was detected ten times or more. The chain links TRBV5-5 to TRBJ1-1; possible D gene TRBD1, 5 bases. Germline V gene sequence: CDR1 SGHKS, CDR2 YYEKEE (reference sequence). Trimming shortened V by 2 bases and J by 1 base, and 12 bases separated the two germline ends. The CDR3 totals 15 residues. The CDR3 nucleotides are TGTGCCAGCAGCTTCTCCGACAGCCCGAACACTGAAGCTTTCTTT. Translated, it gives CASSFSDSPNTEAFF.

In regard to this clonotype: Compared with germline, one end of the junction differs, possibly owing to a read error. V usage is TRBV19 and J usage is TRBJ1-5, with no clear D. The CDR3 totals 13 residues. The germline CDR1 and CDR2 sequences are LNHDA and SQIVND (reference sequence). CDR3 nucleotide sequence: TGTGCCAGTAGTATCCAGTCCAATCAGACCCAGCATTTT. It is translated as CASSIQSNQTQHF.

This clonotype showed up just a few times. The chain combines TRBV15 with TRBJ1-1; D gene uncertain. Germline loops: CDR1 LNHNV, CDR2 YYDKDF (reference sequence). The CDR3 length is 13 residues. The V end was cut by 1 base, the J end by 4 bases, with 7 bases between. The CDR3 DNA is TGTGCCACCAGCAGAGTTCTGGGCACTGAAGCTTTCTTT. This translates into CATSRVLGTEAFF. Variable domain in full (rest from reference TRBV15 and TRBJ1-1): DAMVIQNPRYQVTQFGKPVTLSCSQTLNHNVMYWYQQKSSQAPKLLFHYYDKDFNNEADTPDNFQSRRPNTSFCFLDIRSPGLGDTAMYLCATSRVLGTEAFFGQGTRLTVV.

This clonotype has just a few counts. The rearrangement joins TRBV20-1 to TRBJ1-2; 7 nucleotides align to TRBD1. CDR3 length: 12 amino acids. Germline assignment: CDR1 DFQATT and CDR2 SNEGSKA (reference sequence). Trimming at V came to 3 bases and at J to 4 bases, leaving 2 bases not matched to a gene. CDR3 sequence (DNA): TGCAGTGCTAGCAGGGGGACCTATGGCTACACCTTC. It translates to CSASRGTYGYTF.

This clonotype was observed a few times. CDR3 DNA: TGTGCCAGCAGTTTTGGGGGGCCCCACAATGAGCAGTTCTTC. Encoded protein: CASSFGGPHNEQFF. This rearrangement joins TRBV28 to TRBJ2-1, with D tentatively TRBD1 or TRBD2 (6 bases each). The CDR3 contains 14 residues. Germline V gene sequence: CDR1 MDHEN, CDR2 SYDVKM. V lost 3 bases and J 5 bases, leaving 11 bases between the germline ends.

This clonotype was found many times. The chain uses TRBV11-2 and TRBJ1-6; the D is unclear. The CDR3 length is 13 residues. Deletions cut 5 bases from V and 14 bases from J, with 16 bases between. The germline V gene has CDR1 SGHAT and CDR2 FQNNGV. The CDR3 protein is CASSARSSRTLHF. The CDR3 DNA reads as TGTGCCAGCAGCGCGAGGAGCTCCCGCACCCTCCACTTT.

The V and J genes are TRBV20-1 and TRBJ2-2; 11 bases line up with TRBD2. Losses at the gene ends were 5 bases for V and 0 bases for J; bases not matched to a gene: 8. The germline gives CDR1 DFQATT, CDR2 SNEGSKA (reference sequence). CDR3 length: 17 amino acids. The CDR3 DNA reads as TGCAGTGCTCAGGGACTAGCGGCATTCGCGAACACCGGGGAGCTGTTTTTT. Encoded protein: CSAQGLAAFANTGELFF.

This clonotype has more than one count but fewer than ten. V and J are TRBV20-1 and TRBJ2-7, with 9 bases aligning to TRBD2. Germline trimming cut 2 bases from V and 2 bases from J; bases unmatched to any gene: 4. The CDR3 has 14 residues. Germline CDR1 is DFQATT and CDR2 is SNEGSKA (reference sequence). DNA for the CDR3: TGCAGTGCTAGACGGCTAGCGGGACCCTACGAGCAGTACTTC. Residues: CSARRLAGPYEQYF.

This clonotype was picked up a small number of times. The chain has TRBV6-1 and TRBJ1-6; possibly TRBD1 for D (6 bases). V was trimmed by 5 bases and J by 4 bases, leaving 24 bases between them. CDR3 length: 19 amino acids. The germline V gene encodes CDR1 MNHNS and CDR2 SASEGT. CDR3 region: CASSRRGGTMGRYNSPLHF. In DNA, the CDR3 is TGTGCCAGCAGTCGACGCGGCGGGACAATGGGGAGGTATAATTCACCCCTCCACTTT.

This clonotype was recorded a few times. The rearrangement joins TRBV18 to TRBJ1-4; D may be TRBD1 (5 bases). Looked up from germline, CDR1 is KGHSH and CDR2 is LQKENI. The ends were cut back, 5 bases at V and 12 bases at J, with 16 bases in the middle. The CDR3 is 13 amino acids. The CDR3 loop reads CASSTRDRRELFF. The CDR3 DNA reads TGTGCCAGCTCAACCCGGGACCGGCGGGAACTGTTTTTT.

The chain combines TRBV9 with TRBJ2-1; D gene ambiguous. In germline, CDR1 is SGDLS, CDR2 YYNGEE. This CDR3 region has 13 residues. The V gene lost 1 base and the J gene lost 8 bases, with 10 bases spanning the gap. CDR3 amino acids: CASSVSPADEQFF. CDR3 nucleotides: TGTGCCAGCAGCGTAAGCCCGGCGGATGAGCAGTTCTTC.

The chain combines TRBV25-1 with TRBJ2-5, with D maybe TRBD1 (5 bases). CDR1 is MGHDK, CDR2 SYGVNS, per germline. CDR3 length: 15 amino acids. V lost 5 bases and J lost 0, with 13 bases in between. CDR3 DNA: TGTGCCAGCAGTCTTTCCAGGGATTACCAAGAGACCCAGTACTTC. Translation: CASSLSRDYQETQYF.

This clonotype was seen more than once but under ten times. Here the CDR3 reads CASSTNGDTQYF. The CDR3 DNA sequence: TGCGCCAGCAGCACAAATGGGGATACGCAGTATTTT. V usage is TRBV5-1 and J usage is TRBJ2-3; D is undetermined. Trimming took 4 bases from V and 6 from J, leaving 9 bases between them. The CDR3 contains 12 residues. CDR1 and CDR2 from the germline V gene are SGHRS and YFSETQ.

The chain links TRBV20-1 to TRBJ1-1; TRBD1 might be the D (6 bases). The CDR3 is 14 amino acids. V dropped 1 base and J dropped 3 bases, with 12 bases sitting between them. Germline V gives CDR1 DFQATT, CDR2 SNEGSKA (reference sequence). CDR3 nucleotides: TGCAGTGCTAGAGGGTGGGCAGGGGACACTGAAGCTTTCTTT. It encodes CSARGWAGDTEAFF.

Details on this clonotype: This clone may be a read error of a much larger clone one base away. The chain uses TRBV29-1 and TRBJ1-4; TRBD1 matches 8 bases. J gave up 4 bases and V 5 bases, and 9 bases lay outside the gene matches. The germline gives CDR1 SQVTM, CDR2 ANQGSEA. The CDR3 loop spans 15 amino acids. CDR3 region: CSVTGGKGGNEKLFF. The CDR3 DNA sequence: TGCAGCGTTACAGGGGGAAAAGGTGGTAATGAAAAACTGTTTTTT.

This clonotype occurred many times. The CDR3 DNA sequence: TGTGCCAGCAGTCCTAACAGGAGAGATGGCTACACCTTC. Its protein product is CASSPNRRDGYTF. V is TRBV12-3 or TRBV12-4 and J is TRBJ1-2; D is possibly TRBD1 (5 bases). The CDR3 contains 13 residues. V dropped 5 bases and J dropped 6 bases, with 13 bases sitting between them.

This clonotype was counted a few times. The chain is built from TRBV7-9 and TRBJ1-1; 7 bases align to TRBD1. The CDR3 totals 14 residues. CDR1 SEHNR and CDR2 FQNEAQ come from the germline V gene (reference sequence). Trimming removed 5 bases from V and 2 bases from J; junction bases left unmatched: 5. The CDR3 coding sequence is TGTGCCAGCAGCACGGGACAGCTAAACACTGAAGCTTTCTTT. Protein: CASSTGQLNTEAFF. Full variable domain (missing parts from reference TRBV7-9 and TRBJ1-1): DTGVSQNPRHKITKRGQNVTFRCDPISEHNRLYWYRQTLGQGPEFLTYFQNEAQLEKSRLLSDRFSAERPKGSFSTLEIQRTEQGDSAMYLCASSTGQLNTEAFFGQGTRLTVV.